This is a list of T cell receptor beta chains from one sample in a study of blood T cell repertoires in COVID-19. The table came from immunoSEQ multiplex PCR; TCRdb's copy has only in-frame clones and leaves some out. This table has 200,000 or so clones, 75% to 90% appearing once. The sample taken for sequencing was PBMCs or T cells enriched from blood (not recorded which). The receptors here all came from a woman aged 18-29 years in a cohort exposed to, infected with or recovered from COVID-19 (not recorded which). Both conserved end residues are part of each CDR3. Fields, in order: V gene, clone size, D gene, J gene, CDR3 protein, CDR3 DNA. D genes are given only for firm matches. Clone size is shown for a subset of rows, as once, few, many or a class of expanded clone.

>TRBV5-1|-|-|TRBJ1-1
CASSLAVEGGEAFF
TGCGCCAGCAGCTTGGCCGTTGAAGGGGGTGAAGCTTTCTTT
>TRBV7-3|-|TRBD1|TRBJ1-1
CASSLTAGGRDTEAFF
TGTGCCAGCAGCTTAACCGCAGGGGGCCGGGACACTGAAGCTTTCTTT
>TRBV2|-|-|TRBJ1-3
CASSVSEGWGNTIYF
TGTGCCAGCAGTGTGAGCGAGGGTTGGGGAAACACCATATATTTT
>TRBV5-4|-|TRBD2|TRBJ2-7
CASSPGLAEPYEQYF
TGTGCCAGCAGCCCAGGACTAGCGGAGCCCTACGAGCAGTACTTC
>TRBV19|-|TRBD2|TRBJ2-1
CASTLTSGRNNEQFF
TGTGCCAGTACCCTGACTAGCGGGAGAAACAATGAGCAGTTCTTC
>TRBV19|-|-|TRBJ1-2
CASSIDAGRNGGYTF
TGTGCCAGTAGTATAGACGCAGGGCGGAACGGTGGCTACACCTTC
>TRBV7-6|-|-|TRBJ1-4
CASSLRTNEKLFF
TGTGCCAGCAGCTTGCGTACGAATGAAAAACTGTTTTTT
>TRBV27|-|TRBD1|TRBJ1-1
CASRALTGGAGTEAFF
TGTGCCAGCAGAGCCCTTACAGGGGGCGCGGGCACTGAAGCTTTCTTT
>TRBV7-9|-|TRBD2|TRBJ2-1
CASSTLAGEGNEQFF
TGTGCCAGCAGCACGCTAGCGGGTGAGGGAAATGAGCAGTTCTTC
>TRBV6-4|-|-|TRBJ2-2
CASRLAEANTGELFF
TGTGCCAGCAGGTTAGCGGAGGCGAACACCGGGGAGCTGTTTTTT
>TRBV6-5|-|TRBD1|TRBJ2-5
CASSSSDRGEETQYF
TGTGCCAGCAGTTCCTCGGACAGGGGGGAAGAGACCCAGTACTTC
>TRBV10-3|-|-|TRBJ1-6
CAIRQEFNSPLHF
TGTGCCATCAGACAGGAATTTAATTCACCCCTCCACTTT
>TRBV3-1/TRBV3-2|-|TRBD2|TRBJ2-1
CASSLTSGRNEQFF
TGTGCCAGCAGCCTCACTAGCGGGAGAAATGAGCAGTTCTTC
>TRBV12-5|-|-|TRBJ1-2
CASGGGDRSDYGYTF
TGTGCTAGTGGGGGAGGGGATCGATCGGACTATGGCTACACCTTC
>TRBV5-1|-|-|TRBJ2-5
CASTMRPGEETQYF
TGCGCCAGCACCATGAGGCCAGGGGAGGAGACCCAGTACTTC
>TRBV6-2/TRBV6-3|-|TRBD2|TRBJ2-4
CASSHLRTSGSRNIQYF
TGTGCCAGCAGTCACTTACGGACTAGCGGGAGTCGGAACATTCAGTACTTC
>TRBV11-2|-|-|TRBJ2-5
CASSFSDSVRTQYF
TGTGCCAGCAGCTTTTCCGACTCGGTCAGAACCCAGTACTTC
>TRBV11-2|-|-|TRBJ2-7
CASSFSGSYEQYF
TGTGCCAGCAGCTTCTCGGGCTCCTACGAGCAGTACTTC
>TRBV27|-|TRBD2|TRBJ2-7
CASRKPGTSGYEQYF
TGTGCCAGCAGGAAACCCGGGACTAGCGGGTACGAGCAGTACTTC
>TRBV4-2|-|TRBD2|TRBJ2-3
CASSQGLAGGDTDTQYF
TGTGCCAGCAGCCAAGGCCTAGCGGGGGGGGACACAGATACGCAGTATTTT
>TRBV5-4|-|-|TRBJ1-5
CASSSQGGGNQPQHF
TGTGCCAGCAGCTCACAGGGTGGCGGCAATCAGCCCCAGCATTTT
>TRBV24-1|-|-|TRBJ2-3
CATSDLWRGDTQYF
TGTGCCACCAGTGATTTATGGAGAGGAGATACGCAGTATTTT
>TRBV19|-|-|TRBJ1-5
CASSIVGQFRNQPQHF
TGTGCCAGTAGTATTGTTGGACAGTTTCGTAATCAGCCCCAGCATTTT
>TRBV27|-|-|TRBJ1-1
CASSPRQMNTEAFF
TGTGCCAGCAGTCCACGACAGATGAACACTGAAGCTTTCTTT
>TRBV6-5|few|-|TRBJ2-5
CASSYANRAQGETQYF
TGTGCCAGCAGTTACGCCAACCGGGCTCAGGGAGAGACCCAGTACTTC
>TRBV4-1|-|-|TRBJ2-1
CASSREGPSLNEQFF
TGCGCCAGCAGCCGGGAAGGTCCTAGCCTGAATGAGCAGTTCTTC
>TRBV7-8|once|-|TRBJ2-3
CASSLRGPIIDTQYF
TGTGCCAGCAGCCTCAGGGGTCCTATAATAGATACGCAGTATTTT
>TRBV2|-|TRBD1|TRBJ1-2
CASNGQVPYGYGYTF
TGTGCCAGCAATGGACAGGTCCCATATGGCTATGGCTACACCTTC
>TRBV2|-|TRBD2|TRBJ2-1
CASSGLAGGNEQFF
TGTGCCAGCAGTGGCCTAGCGGGAGGTAATGAGCAGTTCTTC
>TRBV5-1|few|TRBD1|TRBJ2-3
CASSLGQGGTDTQYF
TGCGCCAGCAGCTTGGGACAGGGGGGCACAGATACGCAGTATTTT
>TRBV5-5|-|TRBD1|TRBJ2-2
CASSSSGQDTGELFF
TGTGCCAGCAGCTCTTCGGGACAGGACACCGGGGAGCTGTTTTTT
>TRBV3-1/TRBV3-2|-|TRBD2|TRBJ2-3
CASSQGRTSDTDTQYF
TGTGCCAGCAGCCAAGGGAGGACTAGCGACACAGATACGCAGTATTTT
>TRBV7-8|-|-|TRBJ2-2
CASSHRGSFRASTGELFF
TGTGCCAGCAGCCACAGAGGGTCGTTTCGGGCTTCTACCGGGGAGCTGTTTTTT
>TRBV19|-|TRBD1|TRBJ2-1
CASSIKDRGVKYNEQFF
TGTGCCAGTAGTATAAAGGACAGGGGGGTGAAATACAATGAGCAGTTCTTC
>TRBV14|-|TRBD1|TRBJ1-3
CASSPRDRPGNTIYF
TGTGCCAGCAGCCCCCGGGACAGACCTGGAAACACCATATATTTT
>TRBV5-1|once|-|TRBJ1-2
CASSIQTGAGSYGYTF
TGCGCCAGCAGTATCCAGACAGGCGCAGGTAGCTATGGCTACACCTTC
>TRBV5-1|-|TRBD1|TRBJ2-5
CASSSGTGALRETQYF
TGCGCCAGCAGCTCCGGGACAGGGGCTCTCCGAGAGACCCAGTACTTC
>TRBV5-1|-|-|TRBJ2-4
CASSLGQGGNIQYF
TGCGCCAGCAGCTTGGGGCAGGGGGGAAACATTCAGTACTTC
>TRBV13|-|TRBD2|TRBJ2-3
CASSYEVREGGSTDTQYF
TGTGCCAGCAGCTACGAGGTCCGGGAGGGGGGCAGCACAGATACGCAGTATTTT
>TRBV19|once|TRBD2|TRBJ2-1
CASRTSFLGEQFF
TGTGCCAGTAGGACTAGCTTCCTCGGTGAGCAGTTCTTC
>TRBV18|-|TRBD1|TRBJ2-7
CASSASGQGGGEQYF
TGTGCCAGCTCAGCTTCGGGACAGGGAGGCGGGGAGCAGTACTTC
>TRBV5-4|-|TRBD1|TRBJ2-4
CASSQDRGENIQYF
TGTGCCAGCAGCCAGGACAGGGGGGAAAACATTCAGTACTTC
>TRBV5-1|-|-|TRBJ1-1
CASSDTGEWTEAFF
TGCGCCAGCAGCGACACAGGTGAATGGACTGAAGCTTTCTTT
>TRBV18|-|-|TRBJ1-1
CASSPRKNMNTEAFF
TGTGCCAGCTCACCACGAAAGAACATGAACACTGAAGCTTTCTTT
>TRBV12-3/TRBV12-4|-|-|TRBJ1-2
CASSLGAYPGYTF
TGTGCCAGCAGTTTAGGGGCTTACCCTGGCTACACCTTC
>TRBV9|-|TRBD2|TRBJ2-7
CASSPWASGRAYEQYF
TGTGCCAGCAGCCCCTGGGCTAGCGGGAGGGCGTACGAGCAGTACTTC
>TRBV15|-|TRBD1|TRBJ1-5
CATSRGGQGGQPQHF
TGTGCCACCAGCAGAGGGGGACAGGGCGGTCAGCCCCAGCATTTT
>TRBV3-1/TRBV3-2|-|TRBD1|TRBJ2-7
CASSQDAGQGYYEQYF
TGTGCCAGCAGCCAAGATGCGGGACAGGGATACTACGAGCAGTACTTC
>TRBV7-8|-|-|TRBJ1-4
CASSLSSTNEKLFF
TGTGCCAGCAGCTTATCATCAACTAATGAAAAACTGTTTTTT
>TRBV19|few|-|TRBJ2-7
CASSGGTISSYEQYF
TGTGCCAGTAGTGGCGGGACGATCAGCTCCTACGAGCAGTACTTC
>TRBV7-3|-|-|TRBJ2-2
CASSPSSTGELFF
TGTGCCAGCAGCCCCTCCAGCACCGGGGAGCTGTTTTTT
>TRBV19|-|TRBD2|TRBJ2-1
CASTRLAGVYSYNEQFF
TGTGCCAGTACCCGACTAGCGGGAGTTTACTCCTACAATGAGCAGTTCTTC
>TRBV28|-|TRBD2|TRBJ2-3
CASSPRLAGRTDTQYF
TGTGCCAGCAGTCCTCGACTAGCGGGGCGCACAGATACGCAGTATTTT